Listed below are T cell receptor beta chains from one sample, sequenced in a study of identical twins. TCRdb re-analysed the 5' RACE reads in MiXCR, keeping a single row per CDR3 protein. The table has about 500,000 distinct CDR3 sequences, approximately 15% seen once. The same sample was also studied in work on yellow fever vaccine responses in identical twins.

The source material was CD4+ T cells sorted from blood. The origin of the receptors is a woman between 18 and 29 years old in good health. CDR3s include the opening cysteine and the closing phenylalanine or tryptophan. The D gene is left open where the match is weak. The size entry is marked missing in some rows and otherwise reads once, few, many or a size class.

clone size	J gene	V gene	D gene	CDR3 DNA	CDR3 protein
.	TRBJ2-7	TRBV20-1	.	TGCAGTGCTACCAACAGGGCCGGCACCTACGAGCAGTACTTC	CSATNRAGTYEQYF
.	TRBJ2-2	TRBV10-1	.	TGCGCCAGCACCCGAGGAGGCGGCACCGGGGAGCTGTTTTTT	CASTRGGGTGELFF
.	TRBJ2-6	TRBV20-1	.	TGCAGTGCTACTCGGGGCGCAGGGGCCAACGTCCTGACTTTC	CSATRGAGANVLTF
many	TRBJ2-1	TRBV11-2	TRBD2	TGTGCCAGCAGCTTAGGGGCTAGCGGGAGGGCCAGATACAATGAGCAGTTCTTC	CASSLGASGRARYNEQFF
.	TRBJ2-3	TRBV5-1	.	TGCGCCAGCAGCCAGCAACATAGCACAGATACGCAGTATTTT	CASSQQHSTDTQYF
many	TRBJ2-5	TRBV7-9	.	TGTGCCAGCAGCTTAGTGGACAAAAAAGAGACCCAGTACTTC	CASSLVDKKETQYF
.	TRBJ2-7	TRBV4-1	.	TGCGCCAGCAGCCATACAACAAATGGGTACTACGAGCAGTACTTC	CASSHTTNGYYEQYF
.	TRBJ2-1	TRBV7-9	.	TGTGCCAGCAGCTTTCAAGGAGGTTACAATGAGCAGTTCTTC	CASSFQGGYNEQFF
many	TRBJ1-4	TRBV29-1	.	TGCAGCGTTGAGGTCCCCAGGGGAGAAAAACTGTTTTTT	CSVEVPRGEKLFF
.	TRBJ2-3	TRBV2	.	TGTGCCGGGGGTCCCAGGGGGGGTACGCAGTATTTT	CAGGPRGGTQYF
.	TRBJ2-7	TRBV7-8	.	TGTGCCAGCAGCCAAGTCGAGGGCGGTTCCTACGAGCAGTACTTC	CASSQVEGGSYEQYF
.	TRBJ1-3	TRBV20-1	.	TGCAGTGCTAGAGACCCAGGGGCCGCTGGAAACACCATATATTTT	CSARDPGAAGNTIYF
.	TRBJ1-6	TRBV5-6	.	TGTGCCAGCAGCCCGTCCCCCTCAGGAAAGGGATCACCCCTCCACTTT	CASSPSPSGKGSPLHF
few	TRBJ1-6	TRBV7-2	.	TGTGCCAGCAGCTTAGAACAGTCCTATAATTCACCCCTCCACTTT	CASSLEQSYNSPLHF
few	TRBJ1-6	TRBV12-3/TRBV12-4	TRBD1	TGTGCCAGCAATCCGGGACAGGGTATTTCACCCCTCCACTTT	CASNPGQGISPLHF
.	TRBJ2-7	TRBV7-2	.	TGTGCCAGCAGCTTAGCTAGCGGAGCCGCCCCCTACGAGCAGTACTTC	CASSLASGAAPYEQYF
.	TRBJ2-5	TRBV6-2/TRBV6-3	TRBD2	TGTGCCAGCGTACGGGGGGGGCGAGGAGAGACCCAGTACTTC	CASVRGGRGETQYF
few	TRBJ2-7	TRBV18	.	TGTGCCAGCTCACCACCGAAGGGTAGCAGCTCCTACGAGCAGTACTTC	CASSPPKGSSSYEQYF
few	TRBJ2-1	TRBV20-1	TRBD2	TGCAGTGCTGCCCTAGCGGGGGGGCGGTCCTACAATGAGCAGTTCTTC	CSAALAGGRSYNEQFF
.	TRBJ2-7	TRBV18	TRBD2	TGTGCCAGCTCACCACCGAGCGGGAGGGCCGGCGAGCAGTACTTC	CASSPPSGRAGEQYF
once	TRBJ1-2	TRBV13	.	TGTGCCAGCATCCGGACGGTCGCCTATGGCTACACCTTC	CASIRTVAYGYTF
many	TRBJ2-2	TRBV24-1	.	TGTGCCACCAGTGTCGCCGGCACCGGGGAGCTGTTTTTT	CATSVAGTGELFF
many	TRBJ2-3	TRBV10-3	.	TGTGCCATCAGGGAGGGAGGATCGGGCATTTCCCGAGATACGCAGTATTTT	CAIREGGSGISRDTQYF
.	TRBJ2-7	TRBV12-3/TRBV12-4	TRBD2	TGTGCCAGCAGTTTGCGTCACCGTGGACTAGCCCAAAACTACGAGCAGTACTTC	CASSLRHRGLAQNYEQYF
.	TRBJ2-3	TRBV20-1	.	TGCAGTGCTAGAGATCCAAAGAAACCAGATACGCAGTATTTT	CSARDPKKPDTQYF
.	TRBJ2-7	TRBV12-3/TRBV12-4	.	TGTGCCAGCAGTTTTGGGGCCCGCGCCGAGCAGTACTTC	CASSFGARAEQYF
few	TRBJ1-3	TRBV5-6	.	TGTGCCAGCAGCTTTGTAGCTGGAAACACCATATATTTT	CASSFVAGNTIYF
.	TRBJ2-1	TRBV2	TRBD1	TGTGCCATTTTACAGGGGAATGAGCAGTTCTTC	CAILQGNEQFF
.	TRBJ2-7	TRBV20-1	.	TGCAGTGGGGGAGGGGGCGGAAACTACGAGCAGTACTTC	CSGGGGGNYEQYF
few	TRBJ2-1	TRBV6-1	.	TGTGCCAGCAGTGAATTAAGGGGGTTAGACAATGAGCAGTTCTTC	CASSELRGLDNEQFF
few	TRBJ2-7	TRBV2	.	TGTGCCAGCAGTGAATCAGTGCTAGAGGAGCAGTACTTC	CASSESVLEEQYF
.	TRBJ2-5	TRBV9	.	TGTGCCAGCAGCGTAGCGGCGGGCTCGCAGACCCAGTACTTC	CASSVAAGSQTQYF
few	TRBJ2-4	TRBV7-2	TRBD1	TGTGCCAGCAGCCCCGTGGACAGGAAAAACATTCAGTACTTC	CASSPVDRKNIQYF
many	TRBJ2-7	TRBV29-1	TRBD1	TGCAGCGTTGATAAGGGACAGGGGGCTTTCGAGCAGTACTTC	CSVDKGQGAFEQYF
.	TRBJ1-1	TRBV5-5	.	TGTGCCAGCAGCTTGTCGAGGGCCGCTGAAGCTCTCTTT	CASSLSRAAEALF